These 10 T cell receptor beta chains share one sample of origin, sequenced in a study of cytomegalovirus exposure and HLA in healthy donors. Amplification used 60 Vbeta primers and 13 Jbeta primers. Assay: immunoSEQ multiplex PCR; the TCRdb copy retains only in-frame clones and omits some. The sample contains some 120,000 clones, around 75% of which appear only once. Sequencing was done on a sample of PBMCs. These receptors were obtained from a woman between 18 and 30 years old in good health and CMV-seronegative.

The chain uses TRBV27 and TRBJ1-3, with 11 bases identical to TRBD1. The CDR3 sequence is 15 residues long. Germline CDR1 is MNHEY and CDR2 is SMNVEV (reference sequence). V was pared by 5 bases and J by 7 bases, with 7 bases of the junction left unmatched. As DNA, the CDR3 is TGTGCCAGCAGTCCAGGACAGGGGGCATGGAACACCATATATTTT. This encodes CASSPGQGAWNTIYF.

CDR3: CAWSVRGSLGEKLFF. In DNA, the CDR3 is TGTGCCTGGAGTGTACGGGGGTCCCTCGGGGAAAAACTGTTTTTT. The rearrangement uses TRBV30 and TRBJ1-4, with a weak D call TRBD1 (5 bases). The CDR3 length is 15 residues. Germline V gene data show CDR1 as GTSNPN and CDR2 as SVGIG (reference sequence). The germline V and J ends were trimmed by 0 bases and 8 bases, with 16 bases remaining between them.

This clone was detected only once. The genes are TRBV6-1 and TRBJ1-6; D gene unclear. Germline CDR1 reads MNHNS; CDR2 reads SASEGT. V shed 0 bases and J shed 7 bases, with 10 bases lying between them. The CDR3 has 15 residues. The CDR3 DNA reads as TGTGCCAGCAGTGAAGCTGGGCTCCAGAATTCACCCCTCCACTTT. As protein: CASSEAGLQNSPLHF.

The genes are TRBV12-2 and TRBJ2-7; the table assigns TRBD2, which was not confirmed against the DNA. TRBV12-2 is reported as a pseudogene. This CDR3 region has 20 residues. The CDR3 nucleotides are TGTGCAAGTCGCATGCCCCGACCCAAGATAGAGCGGAGCCTTCCCTACGAGCAGTACTTC. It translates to CASRMPRPKIERSLPYEQYF.

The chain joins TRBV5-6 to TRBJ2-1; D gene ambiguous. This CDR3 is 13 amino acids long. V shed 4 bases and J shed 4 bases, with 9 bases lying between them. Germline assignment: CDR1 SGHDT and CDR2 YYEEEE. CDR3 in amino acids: CASSPPRYNEQFF. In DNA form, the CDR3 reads TGTGCCAGCAGCCCCCCTAGGTACAATGAGCAGTTCTTC.

CDR3 in amino acids: CASSLRGSYEQYF. The CDR3 DNA is TGTGCCAGCAGTTTGAGGGGGAGCTACGAGCAGTACTTC. The chain combines TRBV28 with TRBJ2-7, with TRBD1 as a possible D gene (6 bases). The CDR3 runs to 13 residues. The germline V gene has CDR1 MDHEN and CDR2 SYDVKM. Between the trimmed V and J ends, which lost 3 bases and 3 bases, there was a span of 9 bases.

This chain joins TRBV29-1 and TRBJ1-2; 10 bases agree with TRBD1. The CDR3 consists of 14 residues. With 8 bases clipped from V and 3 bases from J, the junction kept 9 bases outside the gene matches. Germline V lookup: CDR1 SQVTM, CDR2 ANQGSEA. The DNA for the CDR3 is TGCAGCTATTCCGGACAGGGGGAAGACTATGGCTACACCTTC. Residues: CSYSGQGEDYGYTF.

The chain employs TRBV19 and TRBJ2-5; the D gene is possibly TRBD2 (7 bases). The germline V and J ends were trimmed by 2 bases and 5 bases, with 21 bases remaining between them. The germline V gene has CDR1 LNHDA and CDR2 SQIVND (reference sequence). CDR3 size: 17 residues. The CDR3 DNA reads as TGTGCCAGTAGTATACGCGGGGGCGAGAGGTCGGTGGAGACCCAGTACTTC. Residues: CASSIRGGERSVETQYF. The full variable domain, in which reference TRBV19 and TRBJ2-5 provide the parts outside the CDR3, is DGGITQSPKYLFRKEGQNVTLSCEQNLNHDAMYWYRQDPGQGLRLIYYSQIVNDFQKGDIAEGYSVSREKKESFPLTVTSAQKNPTAFYLCASSIRGGERSVETQYFGPGTRLLVL.

CDR3 sequence (DNA): TGTGCCAGCAGCTACGGGACAGGGGAAGGGGATGAAAAACTGTTTTTT. This translates into CASSYGTGEGDEKLFF. The genes are TRBV13 and TRBJ1-4, with 10 bases that match TRBD1. V was clipped by 4 bases and J by 6 bases; unmatched bases: 8. This CDR3 spans 16 amino acids. CDR1 PRHDT and CDR2 FYEKMQ come from the germline V gene (reference sequence).

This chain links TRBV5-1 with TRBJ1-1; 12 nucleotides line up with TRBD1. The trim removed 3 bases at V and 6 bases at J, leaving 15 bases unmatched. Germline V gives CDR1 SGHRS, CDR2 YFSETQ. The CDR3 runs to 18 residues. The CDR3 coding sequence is TGCGCCAGCAGCTCCTTACCTCCGGGACAGGGGGCGAGCCCTGAAGCTTTCTTT. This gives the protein CASSSLPPGQGASPEAFF.